This T cell receptor (beta chain) was captured by sequencing in a study of OX40 agonist ivuxolimab in advanced cancers. About the study: An anti-OX40 (CD134) antibody with agonistic activity, ivuxolimab, was administered to patients.

Assay: immunoSEQ multiplex PCR; the TCRdb copy retains only in-frame clones and omits some. The repertoire consists of some 84,000 clones, with about 88% occurring once and the leading ten covering about 0.2%. The specimen comprised CD4+ or CD8+ T cells sorted from blood, sampled in a trial of the OX40 agonist ivuxolimab. The source of this sequence is an adult with an advanced solid tumor such as melanoma, head and neck, liver or kidney cancer.

The CDR3 region is CASSRTSGGGTDTQYF. The CDR3 coding sequence is TGTGCCAGTAGTAGGACTAGCGGGGGGGGCACAGATACGCAGTATTTT. The V and J genes are TRBV19 and TRBJ2-3, with TRBD2 identical over 15 bases. The CDR3 loop spans 16 amino acids. Per germline, CDR1 LNHDA and CDR2 SQIVND (reference sequence). The trim removed 4 bases at V and 1 base at J, leaving 0 bases unmatched.